The table lists the clone carrying this TCR beta chain with a few counts. Antigen specificity is unknown. The PCR had 60 Vbeta and 13 Jbeta primers. TCRdb keeps only in-frame clones here, not all; method: immunoSEQ multiplex PCR. The repertoire consists of around 130,000 clones, with about 78% occurring once and the leading ten covering 2.9%. Trimming removed 7 bases at V and 3 bases at J, with 16 bases between. The CDR3 runs 14 residues. Germline V gives CDR1 MNHNS, CDR2 SASEGT. This sample is drawn from a study of cytomegalovirus exposure and HLA in healthy donors. Overall study context: Some 200 million T cells yielded over 90 million unique TCR beta sequences in earlier analysis.

Study-wide points: High sensitivity and specificity were reportedly achieved when the classifier diagnosed cytomegalovirus status. The only immune exposure information that was available was CMV serostatus. A few chains tied to CMV proved CMV antigen-specific in vitro.

The sequence derives from a human donor in good health. The chain uses TRBV6-1 and TRBJ2-7, with D tentatively TRBD2 (6 bases). The specimen was PBMCs. The CDR3 loop reads CASKISGTFYEQYF. DNA of the CDR3: TGTGCCAGCAAGATTAGCGGCACCTTCTACGAGCAGTACTTC.